The subject of this entry is one T cell receptor beta chain. The sample holds many counts of this clonotype. Its antigen is unknown. The input lacks base qualities; no much larger clone sits a single base away. The data are from a study of CD8 T cells in ankylosing spondylitis (dated by TCRdb to between 2016 and 2019). Background on the whole study: To find TCR variants linked to disease, the study profiled T cell receptor beta repertoires in ankylosing spondylitis patients and healthy donors. The whole study cohort included about a hundred healthy donors and about two dozen ankylosing spondylitis patients. Peripheral blood samples were taken, and synovial fluid was additionally collected from ankylosing spondylitis patients. On the study overall, not on this receptor specifically: Some TCR beta motif variants had previously been reported in synovial fluid and blood of reactive arthritis patients, which suggested common disease-initiation mechanisms. Blood from ankylosing spondylitis patients appeared to be characterized by a TCR beta motif made up of about 8 highly homologous amino acid variants. The disease-linked clones were reported to be significantly enriched in matched synovial fluid samples from ankylosing spondylitis patients. In peripheral blood, the disease-linked clones were found at relatively low frequencies and had a CD8+ phenotype.

TCRdb records Illumina HiSeq 2500 as the sequencer. TCR beta libraries were prepared by quantitative 5'-RACE with molecular barcodes. In the authors' own workflow: To identify disease-linked TCR variants, a new computational method was used, one built on a probabilistic model of VDJ rearrangement. TCRdb itself trimmed the public reads at Q25 with fastp, ran MiXCR and retained productive beta chains. Rows merge per CDR3 protein into single entries with the most common DNA and genes. None of the V and J calls come from the authors' own analysis; TCRdb made them. In all, the sample holds 50,000 to 60,000 distinct CDR3 sequences, and 6.5% to 9% of those were seen once. The top ten clonotypes cover about 8.9% of the sample. CDR1 and CDR2 (MDHEN, SYDVKM) derive from the germline V gene. V lost 6 bases and J lost 2 bases; the stretch between them is 16 bases long. From its cysteine to its phenylalanine, the CDR3 spans 15 amino acids. Only the CDR3 part of the read is kept: 45 bases, read in frame from the first base.

Recombination linked TRBV28 to TRBJ2-5; possibly the D gene is TRBD1, per 6 matching bases. Material: blood, either unsorted or a sorted T cell fraction (not recorded which). The TCR originated in a female donor with ankylosing spondylitis or in good health (not recorded which). The CDR3 protein: CASSQQGTPQETQYF. The DNA reads TGTGCCAGCAGCCAGCAGGGGACCCCACAAGAGACCCAGTACTTC.